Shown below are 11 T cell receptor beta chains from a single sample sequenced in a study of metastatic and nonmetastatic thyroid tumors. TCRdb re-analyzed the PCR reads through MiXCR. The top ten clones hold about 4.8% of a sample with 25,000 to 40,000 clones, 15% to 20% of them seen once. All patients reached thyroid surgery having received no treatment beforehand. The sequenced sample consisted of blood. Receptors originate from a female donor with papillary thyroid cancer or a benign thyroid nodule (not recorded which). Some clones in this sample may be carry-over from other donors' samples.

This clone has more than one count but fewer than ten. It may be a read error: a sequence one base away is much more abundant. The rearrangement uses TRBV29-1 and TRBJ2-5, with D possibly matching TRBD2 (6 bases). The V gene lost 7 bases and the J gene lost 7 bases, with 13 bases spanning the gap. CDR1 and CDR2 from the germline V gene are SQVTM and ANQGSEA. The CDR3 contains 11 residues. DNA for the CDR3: TGCAGCGCCTTGATCGGGGGGACCCAGTACTTC. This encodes CSALIGGTQYF.

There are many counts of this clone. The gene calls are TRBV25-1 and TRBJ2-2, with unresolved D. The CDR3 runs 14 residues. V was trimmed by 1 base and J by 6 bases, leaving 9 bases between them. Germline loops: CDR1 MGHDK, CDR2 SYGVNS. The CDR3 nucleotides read TGTGCCAGCAGTGAATCTGGGATGGCCGGGGAGCTGTTTTTT. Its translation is CASSESGMAGELFF.

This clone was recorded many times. The DNA for the CDR3 is TGTGCCAGCAGTGAGACAGACGGGGATGGCTACACCTTC. This translates into CASSETDGDGYTF. The V call is TRBV6-4, the J call TRBJ1-2; TRBD1 might be the D (5 bases). Germline V gene sequence: CDR1 MRHNA, CDR2 SNTAGT. V was cut by 3 bases and J by 6 bases, with 11 bases left in between. This CDR3 has 13 residues.

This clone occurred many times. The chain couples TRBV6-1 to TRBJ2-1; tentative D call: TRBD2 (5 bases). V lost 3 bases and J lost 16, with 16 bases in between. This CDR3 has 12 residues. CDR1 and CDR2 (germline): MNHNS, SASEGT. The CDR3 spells CASSESGSPNFF. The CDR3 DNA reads TGTGCCAGCAGTGAGTCGGGGAGTCCGAATTTCTTC.

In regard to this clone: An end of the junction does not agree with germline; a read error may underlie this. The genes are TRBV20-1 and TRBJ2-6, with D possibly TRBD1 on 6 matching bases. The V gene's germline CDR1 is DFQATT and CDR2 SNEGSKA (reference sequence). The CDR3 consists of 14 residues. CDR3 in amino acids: CSSRGGTAANVLTF. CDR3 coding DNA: TGCAGTTCTAGAGGGGGAACTGCGGCCAACGTCCTGACTTTC.

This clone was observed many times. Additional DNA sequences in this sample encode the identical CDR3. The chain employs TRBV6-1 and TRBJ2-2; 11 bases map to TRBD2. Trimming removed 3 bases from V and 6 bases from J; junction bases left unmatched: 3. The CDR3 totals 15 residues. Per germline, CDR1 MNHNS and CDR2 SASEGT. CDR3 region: CASSETSGIAGELFF. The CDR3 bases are TGTGCCAGCAGTGAGACTAGCGGGATTGCCGGGGAGCTGTTTTTT.

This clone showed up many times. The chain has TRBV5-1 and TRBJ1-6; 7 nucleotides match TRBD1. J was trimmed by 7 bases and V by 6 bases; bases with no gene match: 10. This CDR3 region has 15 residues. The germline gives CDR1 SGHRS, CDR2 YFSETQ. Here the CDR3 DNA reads TGCGCCAGCACCAAAACAGGGGTTGGGAATTCACCCCTCCACTTT. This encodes CASTKTGVGNSPLHF.

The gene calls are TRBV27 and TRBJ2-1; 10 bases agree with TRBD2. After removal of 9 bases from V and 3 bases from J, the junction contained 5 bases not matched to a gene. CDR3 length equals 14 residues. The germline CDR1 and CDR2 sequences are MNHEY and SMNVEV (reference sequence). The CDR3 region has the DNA TGTGCCAGAAGACGGACTAGCGGCTACAATGAGCAGTTCTTC. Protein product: CARRRTSGYNEQFF.

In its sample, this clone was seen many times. The CDR3 here is CSPGAGGGPQHF. CDR3 nucleotide sequence: TGCAGTCCCGGGGCAGGGGGCGGACCCCAGCATTTT. The chain combines TRBV20-1 with TRBJ1-5; 8 positions agree with TRBD1. This CDR3 is built from 12 residues. V shed 8 bases and J 10 bases; nucleotides not matched to a gene: 10. Germline V lookup: CDR1 DFQATT, CDR2 SNEGSKA (reference sequence).

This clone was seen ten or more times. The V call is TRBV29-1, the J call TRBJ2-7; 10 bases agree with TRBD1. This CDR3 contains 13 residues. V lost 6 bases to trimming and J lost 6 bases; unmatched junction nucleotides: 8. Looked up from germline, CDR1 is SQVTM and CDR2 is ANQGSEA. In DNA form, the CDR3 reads TGCAGCGTCCGGGACAGGGGAAGGGGCGAGCAGTACTTC. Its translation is CSVRDRGRGEQYF.

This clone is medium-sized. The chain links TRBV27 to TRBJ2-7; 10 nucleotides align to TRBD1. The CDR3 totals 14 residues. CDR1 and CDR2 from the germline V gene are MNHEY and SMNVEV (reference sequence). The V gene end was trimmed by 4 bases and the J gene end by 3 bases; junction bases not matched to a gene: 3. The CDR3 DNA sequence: TGTGCCAGCAGTTCCCGGACAGGGGGCTACGAGCAGTACTTC. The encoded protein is CASSSRTGGYEQYF.